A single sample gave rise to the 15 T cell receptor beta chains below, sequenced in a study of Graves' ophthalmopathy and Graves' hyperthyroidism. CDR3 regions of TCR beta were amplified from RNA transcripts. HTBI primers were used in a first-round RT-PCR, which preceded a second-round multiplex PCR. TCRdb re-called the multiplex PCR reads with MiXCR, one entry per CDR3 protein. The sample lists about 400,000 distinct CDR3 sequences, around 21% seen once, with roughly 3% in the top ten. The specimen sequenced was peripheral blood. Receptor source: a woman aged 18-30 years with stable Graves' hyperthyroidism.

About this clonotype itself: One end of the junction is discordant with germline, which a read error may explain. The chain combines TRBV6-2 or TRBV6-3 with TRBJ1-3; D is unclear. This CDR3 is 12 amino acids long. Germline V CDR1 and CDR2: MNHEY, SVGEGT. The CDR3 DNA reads TGTGCCAGCACAGTGCTCGGAAACACTATATATTTT. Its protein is CASTVLGNTIYF.

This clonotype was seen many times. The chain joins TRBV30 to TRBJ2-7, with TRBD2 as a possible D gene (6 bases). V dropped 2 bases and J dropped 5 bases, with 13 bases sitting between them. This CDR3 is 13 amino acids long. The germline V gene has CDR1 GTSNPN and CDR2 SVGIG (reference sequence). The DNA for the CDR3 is TGTGCCTGGAGTCGGCTAGCGAGGGACGAGCAGTACTTC. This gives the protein CAWSRLARDEQYF.

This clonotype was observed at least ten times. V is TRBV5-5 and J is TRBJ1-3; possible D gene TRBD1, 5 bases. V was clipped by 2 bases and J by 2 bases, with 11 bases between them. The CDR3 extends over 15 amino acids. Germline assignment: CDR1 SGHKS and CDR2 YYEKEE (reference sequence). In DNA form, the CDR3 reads TGTGCCAGCAGCTTACGGGACGCTACTGGAAACACCATATATTTT. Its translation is CASSLRDATGNTIYF.

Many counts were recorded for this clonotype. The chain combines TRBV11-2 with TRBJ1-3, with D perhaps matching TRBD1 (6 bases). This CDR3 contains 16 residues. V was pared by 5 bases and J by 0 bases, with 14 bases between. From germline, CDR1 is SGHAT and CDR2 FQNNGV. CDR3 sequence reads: CASSPPGALSGNTIYF. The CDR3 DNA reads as TGTGCCAGCAGCCCCCCGGGGGCTCTCTCTGGAAACACCATATATTTT.

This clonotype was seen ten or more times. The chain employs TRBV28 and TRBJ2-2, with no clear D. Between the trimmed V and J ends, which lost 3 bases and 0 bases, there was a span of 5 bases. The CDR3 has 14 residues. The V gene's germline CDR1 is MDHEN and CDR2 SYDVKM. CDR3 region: CASSFTTNTGELFF. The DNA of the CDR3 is TGTGCCAGCAGTTTTACGACGAACACCGGGGAGCTGTTTTTT.

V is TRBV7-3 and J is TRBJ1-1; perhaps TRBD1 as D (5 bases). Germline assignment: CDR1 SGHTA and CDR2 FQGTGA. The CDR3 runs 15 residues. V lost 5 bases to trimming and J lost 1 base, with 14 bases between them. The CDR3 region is CASSPGDSPNTEAFF. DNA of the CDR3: TGTGCCAGCAGCCCAGGCGACAGCCCGAACACTGAAGCTTTCTTT.

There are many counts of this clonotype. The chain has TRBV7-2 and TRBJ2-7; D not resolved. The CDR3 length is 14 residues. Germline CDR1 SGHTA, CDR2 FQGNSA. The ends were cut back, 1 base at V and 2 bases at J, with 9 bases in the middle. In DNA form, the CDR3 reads TGTGCCAGCAGCTTAGGTTTCGTGGCCTACGAGCAGTACTTC. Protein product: CASSLGFVAYEQYF.

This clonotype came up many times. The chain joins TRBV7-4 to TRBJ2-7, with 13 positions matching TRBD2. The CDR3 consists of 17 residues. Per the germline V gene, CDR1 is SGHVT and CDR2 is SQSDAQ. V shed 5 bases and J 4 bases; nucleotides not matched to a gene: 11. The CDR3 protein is CASSPDGLAGEMYEQYF. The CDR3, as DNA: TGTGCCAGCAGCCCCGATGGACTAGCGGGAGAGATGTACGAGCAGTACTTC.

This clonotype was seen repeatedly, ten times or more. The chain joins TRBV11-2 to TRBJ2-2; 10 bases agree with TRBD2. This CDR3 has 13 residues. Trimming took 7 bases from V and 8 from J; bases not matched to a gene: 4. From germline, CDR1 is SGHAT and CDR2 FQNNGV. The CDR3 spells CASNLLAGGELFF. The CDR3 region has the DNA TGTGCCAGCAACCTACTAGCGGGAGGGGAGCTGTTTTTT.

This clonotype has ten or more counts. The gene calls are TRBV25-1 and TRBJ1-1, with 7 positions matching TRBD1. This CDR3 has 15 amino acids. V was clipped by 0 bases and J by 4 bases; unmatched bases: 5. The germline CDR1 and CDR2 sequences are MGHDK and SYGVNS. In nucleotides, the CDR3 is TGTGCCAGCAGTGAATATACAGGGGTATCCACTGAAGCTTTCTTT. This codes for CASSEYTGVSTEAFF.

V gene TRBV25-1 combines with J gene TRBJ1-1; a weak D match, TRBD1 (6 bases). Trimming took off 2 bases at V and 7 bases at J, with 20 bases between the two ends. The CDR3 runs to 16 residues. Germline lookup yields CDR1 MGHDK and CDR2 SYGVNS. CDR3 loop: CASSEGRDTGVHEAFF. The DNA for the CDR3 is TGTGCCAGCAGTGAAGGGAGGGACACCGGGGTACATGAAGCTTTCTTT.

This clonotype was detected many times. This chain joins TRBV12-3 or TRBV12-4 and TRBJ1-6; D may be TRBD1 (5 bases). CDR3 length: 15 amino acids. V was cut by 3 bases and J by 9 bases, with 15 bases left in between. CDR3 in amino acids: CASSFGSPGGSPLHF. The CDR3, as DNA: TGTGCCAGCAGTTTCGGCTCCCCTGGGGGTTCACCCCTCCACTTT.

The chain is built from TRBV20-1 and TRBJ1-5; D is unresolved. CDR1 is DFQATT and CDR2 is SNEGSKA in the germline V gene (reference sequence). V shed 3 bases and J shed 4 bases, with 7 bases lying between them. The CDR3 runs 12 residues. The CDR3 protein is CSASPYNQPQHF. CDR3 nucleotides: TGCAGTGCTAGCCCGTATAATCAGCCCCAGCATTTT.

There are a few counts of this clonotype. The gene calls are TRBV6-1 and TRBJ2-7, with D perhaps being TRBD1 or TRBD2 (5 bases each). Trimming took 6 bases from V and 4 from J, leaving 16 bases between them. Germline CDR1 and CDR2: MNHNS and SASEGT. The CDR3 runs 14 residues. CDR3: CASRRDARKYEQYF. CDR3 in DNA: TGTGCCAGCAGGAGGGACGCGAGGAAGTACGAGCAGTACTTC.

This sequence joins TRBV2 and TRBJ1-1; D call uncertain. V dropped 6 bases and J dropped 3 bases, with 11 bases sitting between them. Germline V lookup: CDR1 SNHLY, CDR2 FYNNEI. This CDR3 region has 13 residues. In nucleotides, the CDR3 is TGTGCCAGCAGAACGCCAGGACACACTGAAGCTTTCTTT. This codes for CASRTPGHTEAFF.